This is a list of T cell receptor beta chains from one sample in a study of cytomegalovirus exposure and HLA in healthy donors. Assay used: immunoSEQ multiplex PCR; TCRdb lists only in-frame clones, some missing. The sample records fewer than 150,000 clones, 70% being singletons. Sequenced input: PBMCs. These receptors originate from a woman in her 30s in good health and CMV-seronegative. Both conserved end residues are part of each CDR3. The D gene is left open where the match is weak. Expanded clones get a size class; other rows say once, few or many, or leave the size out.

D | J | size | V | DNA | CDR3
NA | TRBJ2-1 | once | TRBV19 | TGTGCCCTAAAATACAATGAGCAGTTCTTC | CALKYNEQFF
TRBD1 | TRBJ2-5 | few | TRBV30 | TGTGCCTGGAGCAAACAGGGGGCAGGGACCCAGTACTTC | CAWSKQGAGTQYF
NA | TRBJ2-5 | once | TRBV27 | TGTGCCAGCAGTTTCGAACGGGGGCAAGAGACCCAGTACTTC | CASSFERGQETQYF
NA | TRBJ1-5 | NA | TRBV11-2 | TGTGCCAGCAGCTTAACGGGACACCAGACCCCAAATCAGCCCCAGCATTTT | CASSLTGHQTPNQPQHF
NA | TRBJ2-7 | few | TRBV21-1 | TGTGCCAGCAGCAAAGAACGACAGGTACCCCACTACGAGCAGTACTTC | CASSKERQVPHYEQYF
TRBD2 | TRBJ2-2 | few | TRBV11-3 | TGTGCCAGCAGCCCAACTAGCGGGAGTAACACCGGGGAGCTGTTTTTT | CASSPTSGSNTGELFF
NA | TRBJ2-3 | NA | TRBV7-2 | TGTGCCAGCAGCCTCAACCCGGTACTCCTCAGCACAGATACGCAGTATTTT | CASSLNPVLLSTDTQYF
TRBD1 | TRBJ1-3 | NA | TRBV4-1 | TGCGCCAGCAGCCACCGGACAGGGTTTGGAAACACCATATATTTT | CASSHRTGFGNTIYF
NA | TRBJ2-1 | NA | TRBV5-6 | TGTGCCAGCAGCCAGGCCATCGGAGGGCTAGCCGGCTACAATGAGCAGTTCTTC | CASSQAIGGLAGYNEQFF
TRBD2 | TRBJ2-1 | few | TRBV7-9 | TGTGCCAGCAGCTTAGCGCTAGCGGGGTCCTACAATGAGCAGTTCTTC | CASSLALAGSYNEQFF
NA | TRBJ2-2 | NA | TRBV30 | TGTGCCTGGAGTGCCCAGGGGTCCCGAGGCACCGGGGAGCTGTTTTTT | CAWSAQGSRGTGELFF
NA | TRBJ2-3 | NA | TRBV10-2 | TGCGCCAGCAGTGAGCGGGGAGCGCAGTATTTT | CASSERGAQYF
TRBD1 | TRBJ1-3 | NA | TRBV28 | TGTGCCAGCAGGGGACAGGGGGGAAACACCATATATTTT | CASRGQGGNTIYF
TRBD2 | TRBJ2-7 | NA | TRBV29-1 | TGCAGCGTGTCTCACGGGACTAGCGGCTCCTACGAGCAGTACTTC | CSVSHGTSGSYEQYF
NA | TRBJ2-3 | NA | TRBV19 | TGTGCCAGTAGTACGTGGGAGGACCCGGGCACAGATACGCAGTATTTT | CASSTWEDPGTDTQYF